These T cell receptor beta chains were read from a single sample in a study of cytomegalovirus exposure and HLA in healthy donors. The data were produced by immunoSEQ multiplex PCR, yet TCRdb's version contains in-frame clones alone and is incomplete. The sample carries 85,000 to 100,000 clones, 75% to 85% recorded once. The material sequenced was PBMCs. All receptors come from a woman aged 40 to 50 in good health and CMV-seronegative. Both conserved end residues are part of each CDR3. Fields, in order: D gene, J gene, V gene, clone size, CDR3 DNA, CDR3 protein. D genes are given only for firm matches. A row's size may be missing; if present it is once, few, many or a size class.

>NA|TRBJ2-4|TRBV7-9|NA
TGTGCCAGCAGCCCCCCGGTCTTAGCCAAAAACATTCAGTACTTC
CASSPPVLAKNIQYF
>TRBD2|TRBJ2-2|TRBV5-1|NA
TGCGCCAGCAGCTTTTCCCTAGCGGGGACCGGGGAGCTGTTTTTT
CASSFSLAGTGELFF
>NA|TRBJ1-2|TRBV7-9|NA
TGTGCCAGCAGCCCACTTACCCTCCTTAACTATGGCTACACCTTC
CASSPLTLLNYGYTF
>TRBD1|TRBJ2-5|TRBV5-1|NA
TGCGCCAGCAGCCATCCGGGACAGTCCAGCCAAGAGACCCAGTACTTC
CASSHPGQSSQETQYF
>TRBD1|TRBJ2-3|TRBV2|NA
TGTGCCAGCAGTGAATCAGGGGGCGGCGCAGATACGCAGTATTTT
CASSESGGGADTQYF
>TRBD1|TRBJ2-7|TRBV18|NA
TGTGCCAGCTCACACTCGACAGGGGAATACGAGCAGTACTTC
CASSHSTGEYEQYF
>NA|TRBJ2-7|TRBV19|NA
TGTGCCAGGTACAGGGGAGGCCCTTACGAGCAGTACTTC
CARYRGGPYEQYF
>TRBD1|TRBJ2-1|TRBV5-1|few
TGCGCCAGCAGCCCACGGCCGGGACAGGGGGCCCGTGAGCAGTTCTTC
CASSPRPGQGAREQFF
>TRBD1|TRBJ1-6|TRBV6-1|once
TGTGCCAGCAGTGAGAACCCCGGGACAGGAACTTCACCCCTCCACTTT
CASSENPGTGTSPLHF
>NA|TRBJ2-3|TRBV19|NA
TGTGCCAGTAGTTCCAACAGGGGCACAGATACGCAGTATTTT
CASSSNRGTDTQYF
>TRBD1|TRBJ2-7|TRBV19|NA
TGTGCCAGTAGCCCCTCGACAGGGGCGGGGGAGCAGTACTTC
CASSPSTGAGEQYF
>NA|TRBJ2-3|TRBV7-2|NA
TGTGCCAGCAGCTTTGGCATCAAAGGCACAGATACGCAGTATTTT
CASSFGIKGTDTQYF
>TRBD1|TRBJ1-5|TRBV6-5|NA
TGTGCCAGCAGCCGAGGACAGGGGGATCAGCCCCAGAATTTT
CASSRGQGDQPQNF
>NA|TRBJ1-1|TRBV18|NA
TGTGCCAGCACCGGAGGGAACACTGAAGCTTTCTTT
CASTGGNTEAFF
>TRBD1|TRBJ2-7|TRBV5-8|NA
TGTGCCAGCAGCCGACGCAGGACAGGGGGCTACGAGCAGTACTTC
CASSRRRTGGYEQYF
>TRBD1|TRBJ2-5|TRBV6-5|NA
TGTGCCAGCGAGAGACAGGGGGGGGAGACCCAGTACTTC
CASERQGGETQYF
>NA|TRBJ1-5|TRBV2|NA
TGTGCCAGCAACCCGGGGGGCTGGCAGCCCCAGCATTTT
CASNPGGWQPQHF
>NA|TRBJ1-5|TRBV6-1|once
TGTGCCAGCAGTGAAGGCGCCAATCAGCCCCAGCATTTT
CASSEGANQPQHF
>NA|TRBJ1-6|TRBV19|NA
TGTGCCAGTAGTATAGGAGACAGAACCTATTCACCCCTCCACTTT
CASSIGDRTYSPLHF
>NA|TRBJ2-2|TRBV28|few
TGTGCCAGCAGGGGGAGGGGGGGATCCGGGGAGCTGTTTTTT
CASRGRGGSGELFF
>NA|TRBJ1-3|TRBV6-5|NA
TGTGCCAGCAGTTCAGGTTTTTCTGGAAACACCATATATTTT
CASSSGFSGNTIYF
>NA|TRBJ1-5|TRBV7-6|NA
TGTGCCAGCAGCCCAAAGGCGGCAGGGGACAATCAGCCCCAGCATTTT
CASSPKAAGDNQPQHF
>NA|TRBJ1-2|TRBV6-1|NA
TGTGCCAGCAGTGAGGGGCAGGAGTCCTTTTATGGCTACACCTTC
CASSEGQESFYGYTF
>TRBD1|TRBJ2-2|TRBV6-5|few
TGTGCCAGCAGCCCCGGGACAGGGGAAACCGGGGAGCTGTTTTTT
CASSPGTGETGELFF
>NA|TRBJ2-5|TRBV5-1|NA
TGCGCCAGCACCCCGGGGGGCGGGACATTTGAGACCCAGTACTTC
CASTPGGGTFETQYF
>NA|TRBJ1-2|TRBV2|NA
TGTGCCAGCAGTGCACCAGGGAACTATGGCTACACCTTC
CASSAPGNYGYTF
>NA|TRBJ1-2|TRBV30|NA
TGTGCCTGGACCGCGGGGGTAGGGGATGGCTACACCTTC
CAWTAGVGDGYTF
>NA|TRBJ1-6|TRBV13|NA
TGTGCCAGCAGCTTAGGCCCCGGCGACAAGTCCAACTTT
CASSLGPGDKSNF
>TRBD1|TRBJ2-5|TRBV19|NA
TGTGCCAGTAGTACGACAGGGGTAGGAGGAGAGACCCAGTACTTC
CASSTTGVGGETQYF
>TRBD1|TRBJ1-2|TRBV18|NA
TGTGCCAGCTCTCCCACAGGGGGCGACTATGGCTACACCTTC
CASSPTGGDYGYTF
>NA|TRBJ2-5|TRBV7-8|NA
TGTGCCAGCAGCTTAGTTATGGGAGAGAGAGAGACCCAGTACTTC
CASSLVMGERETQYF